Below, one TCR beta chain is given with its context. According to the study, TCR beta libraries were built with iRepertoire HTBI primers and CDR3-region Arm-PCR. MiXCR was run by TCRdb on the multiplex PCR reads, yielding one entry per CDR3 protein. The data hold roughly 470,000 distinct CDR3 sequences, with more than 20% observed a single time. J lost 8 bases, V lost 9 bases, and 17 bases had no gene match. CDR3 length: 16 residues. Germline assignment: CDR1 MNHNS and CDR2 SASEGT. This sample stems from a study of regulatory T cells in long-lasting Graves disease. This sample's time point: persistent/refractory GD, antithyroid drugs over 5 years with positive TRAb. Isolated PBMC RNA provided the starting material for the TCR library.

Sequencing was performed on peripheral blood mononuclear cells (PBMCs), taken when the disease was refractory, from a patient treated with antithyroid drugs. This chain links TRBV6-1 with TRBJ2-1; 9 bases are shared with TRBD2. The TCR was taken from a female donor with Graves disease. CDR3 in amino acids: CASNPGGSGSFHEQFF. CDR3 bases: TGTGCCAGTAACCCTGGTGGTAGCGGGAGCTTCCATGAGCAGTTCTTC.